Below, 4 T cell receptor beta chains from the same sample are listed, as sequenced in a study of blood T cell repertoires in COVID-19. TCRdb keeps only in-frame clones here, not all; method: immunoSEQ multiplex PCR. The profile shows some 110,000 clones, under 85% of them singletons. Sequenced sample: peripheral blood. Receptor source: a woman in her sixties with acute or convalescent COVID-19.

V usage is TRBV7-9 and J usage is TRBJ1-4; D unresolved. CDR1 and CDR2 from the germline V gene are SEHNR and FQNEAQ (reference sequence). The ends were cut back, 1 base at V and 8 bases at J, with 5 bases in the middle. CDR3 length equals 12 residues. The CDR3 DNA reads as TGTGCCAGCAGCTTAGTTCGGGAAAAACTGTTTTTT. This translates into CASSLVREKLFF. The whole variable domain, filled in from reference TRBV7-9 and TRBJ1-4, reads DTGVSQNPRHKITKRGQNVTFRCDPISEHNRLYWYRQTLGQGPEFLTYFQNEAQLEKSRLLSDRFSAERPKGSFSTLEIQRTEQGDSAMYLCASSLVREKLFFGSGTQLSVL.

This clone was counted ten times or more. The gene calls are TRBV15 and TRBJ2-3; 8 positions agree with TRBD2. Looked up from germline, CDR1 is LNHNV and CDR2 is YYDKDF (reference sequence). CDR3 length: 16 amino acids. V lost 0 bases, J lost 2 bases, and 4 bases stayed unmatched. CDR3 region: CATSRDPGGATDTQYF. CDR3 DNA sequence: TGTGCCACCAGCAGAGATCCGGGGGGGGCCACAGATACGCAGTATTTT.

The chain recombines TRBV7-9 with TRBJ2-4; 9 nucleotides agree with TRBD2. The germline V gene encodes CDR1 SEHNR and CDR2 FQNEAQ (reference sequence). Trimming took 3 bases from V and 3 from J; bases not matched to a gene: 6. This CDR3 contains 16 residues. CDR3 sequence: CASSFIAGVGKNIQYF. In DNA form, the CDR3 reads TGTGCCAGCAGCTTCATAGCGGGGGTGGGCAAAAACATTCAGTACTTC.

The rearrangement uses TRBV7-9 and TRBJ2-3; D possibly corresponds to TRBD2 (6 bases). Germline CDR1 and CDR2: SEHNR and FQNEAQ (reference sequence). The V end lost 4 bases, the J end lost 2 bases, and 10 bases lay between the germline ends. This CDR3 is 14 amino acids long. The CDR3 here is CASSWTGDTDTQYF. CDR3 coding DNA: TGTGCCAGCAGCTGGACGGGGGACACAGATACGCAGTATTTT. Full variable domain (outside the CDR3, taken from reference TRBV7-9 and TRBJ2-3): DTGVSQNPRHKITKRGQNVTFRCDPISEHNRLYWYRQTLGQGPEFLTYFQNEAQLEKSRLLSDRFSAERPKGSFSTLEIQRTEQGDSAMYLCASSWTGDTDTQYFGPGTRLTVL.